The 15 T cell receptor beta chains below come from one sample, sequenced in a study of post-analysis software for immune sequencing data. Unique-molecular-identifier-tagged TCR beta cDNA libraries were used. TCRdb re-called the PCR reads through MiXCR, storing one row per CDR3 protein. This sample has some 260,000 distinct CDR3 sequences, with just over 35% found just once. Their target antigens are unknown. Study results and caveats: Roughly five TRBV segments appeared more often in patients than in controls, and TRBV5-6, TRBV5-1 and TRBV20-1 were among these.

Sequencing was performed on blood. The receptors derive from a girl between 10 and 17 years old with multiple sclerosis.

There are many counts of this clonotype. The rearrangement joins TRBV20-1 to TRBJ2-1; 9 nucleotides match TRBD1. The CDR3 spans 15 residues. V lost 5 bases and J lost 6; bases outside the gene matches: 11. CDR1 and CDR2 from the germline V gene are DFQATT and SNEGSKA (reference sequence). The CDR3 coding sequence is TGCAGTGCTTACCGGGACAGGGTAATGTCCAATGAGCAGTTCTTC. Amino acid sequence: CSAYRDRVMSNEQFF.

As regards this clonotype: Germline is not matched at one junction end, which may reflect a read error. The V call is TRBV3-1, the J call TRBJ1-6, with TRBD1 matching over 8 bases. From germline, CDR1 is LGHDT and CDR2 YNNKEL (reference sequence). There are 16 residues in the CDR3. CDR3 DNA sequence: TGTGCCAGCAGCCAAGGAGCAGGGGGCGCTTATTCACCCCCCCACTTT. Amino acids: CASSQGAGGAYSPPHF. Drawing the rest from reference TRBV3-1 and TRBJ1-6, the complete variable domain is DTAVSQTPKYLVTQMGNDKSIKCEQNLGHDTMYWYKQDSKKFLKIMFSYNNKELIINETVPNRFSPKSPDKAHLNLHINSLELGDSAVYFCASSQGAGGAYSPPHFGNGTRLTVT.

This clonotype occurred a few times. The chain is built from TRBV2 and TRBJ2-1; a possible D gene is TRBD1 (6 bases). The germline V gene encodes CDR1 SNHLY and CDR2 FYNNEI. The length of the CDR3 is 14 residues. V shed 6 bases and J shed 8 bases, with 17 bases lying between them. CDR3 bases: TGTGCCAGCAGCCCGCTTACAGGGTACGATGAGCAGTTCTTC. This encodes CASSPLTGYDEQFF.

At least ten counts were recorded for this clonotype. CDR3 DNA sequence: TGCAGTGCTAGAGACTTCTACACAGATACGCAGTATTTT. Protein product: CSARDFYTDTQYF. The chain couples TRBV20-1 to TRBJ2-3; unclear D gene. The CDR3 is 13 amino acids. Germline-derived CDR1 and CDR2 are DFQATT and SNEGSKA (reference sequence). Trimming took off 0 bases at V and 2 bases at J, with 6 bases between the two ends.

A note on this clonotype: A much larger clonotype is one base distant, so this may be a read error. The chain joins TRBV7-3 to TRBJ2-1; TRBD1 might be the D (5 bases). CDR3 length: 13 residues. Germline lookup yields CDR1 SGHTA and CDR2 FQGTGA. CDR3 in amino acids: CASSPDSYNGQFF. CDR3 DNA: TGTGCCAGCAGCCCAGACAGCTACAATGGGCAGTTCTTC.

This clonotype was picked up many times. The chain combines TRBV12-3 or TRBV12-4 with TRBJ1-1; TRBD1 aligns across 10 bases. CDR3 length: 15 residues. The V segment lost 5 bases and the J segment 5 bases; nucleotides outside the gene matches: 8. The CDR3 here is CASSATGQGSTEAFF. In DNA form, the CDR3 reads TGTGCCAGCAGTGCCACGGGACAGGGGAGTACTGAAGCTTTCTTT.

This clonotype has more than one count but fewer than ten. The chain has TRBV29-1 and TRBJ1-2; possibly TRBD1 for D (6 bases). Germline V gene sequence: CDR1 SQVTM, CDR2 ANQGSEA. The CDR3 runs to 13 residues. V was trimmed by 4 bases and J by 3 bases, leaving 12 bases between them. CDR3 bases: TGCAGCGTTGTACAGGGTATATACTATGGCTACACCTTC. This gives the protein CSVVQGIYYGYTF.

Worth noting for this clonotype: A much larger clone lies a single base off, so this may be a read error. In nucleotides, the CDR3 is TGTGCCAGCAGCCTAGGATCGCGCGGGGTTTACAATGAGCAGTACTTC. As protein: CASSLGSRGVYNEQYF. The chain joins TRBV7-9 to TRBJ2-7; possibly TRBD2 for D (6 bases). CDR1 and CDR2 (germline): SEHNR, FQNEAQ (reference sequence). The CDR3 has 16 amino acids. Trimming removed 5 bases from V and 7 bases from J, with 24 bases in between.

The chain recombines TRBV18 with TRBJ2-1, with D maybe TRBD1 (5 bases). The CDR3 has 15 residues. V was cut by 6 bases and J by 6 bases, with 18 bases left in between. CDR1 KGHSH and CDR2 LQKENI come from the germline V gene. CDR3: CASSLSSRVPNEQFF. In DNA form, the CDR3 reads TGTGCCAGCTCCCTCTCTTCCAGGGTGCCCAATGAGCAGTTCTTC.

Of note for this clonotype: With a much larger clone just one base away, this may be a read error. The chain joins TRBV7-9 to TRBJ2-3, with 8 bases lining up with TRBD2. CDR1 and CDR2 from the germline V gene are SEHNR and FQNEAQ (reference sequence). The CDR3 contains 16 residues. The CDR3 DNA sequence: TGTGCCAGCAGCTTGGGCGGGGGGCAGACCACAGGTACGCAGTATTTT. It yields the protein CASSLGGGQTTGTQYF.

This clonotype was recorded a few times. This rearrangement joins TRBV4-2 to TRBJ2-1; D is undetermined. Trimming cost V 1 base and J 7 bases, with 5 bases left between them. CDR1 is LGHNA and CDR2 is YNFKEQ in the germline V gene. The CDR3 contains 12 residues. In nucleotides, the CDR3 is TGTGCCAGCAGCCAAGGGTTAAATGAGCAGTTCTTC. Protein sequence: CASSQGLNEQFF.

A word on this clonotype: A single base separates this from a much larger clone, so it may be a read error. The chain uses TRBV3-1 and TRBJ2-5, with 14 bases fitting TRBD2. V gave up 2 bases and J gave up 11 bases; unmatched junction bases: 10. The CDR3 loop spans 16 amino acids. CDR1 and CDR2 (germline): LGHDT, YNNKEL (reference sequence). The chain's CDR3 is CASSQPGLAGVGEQYF. CDR3 in DNA: TGTGCCAGCAGCCAACCGGGACTAGCGGGAGTGGGTGAGCAGTACTTC.

For this clonotype: A read error may explain this, as a much larger clone is one base away. The chain links TRBV20-1 to TRBJ2-6, with TRBD1 identical over 11 bases. The CDR3 runs to 18 residues. Germline loops: CDR1 DFQATT, CDR2 SNEGSKA (reference sequence). This CDR3 is CSARASGQGAEGANVPTF. DNA of the CDR3: TGCAGTGCTAGAGCCTCCGGACAGGGGGCGGAAGGGGCCAACGTCCCGACTTTC.

This rearrangement joins TRBV28 to TRBJ1-2; tentative D call: TRBD1 (5 bases). Trimming took 4 bases from V and 5 from J, leaving 14 bases between them. This CDR3 comprises 14 residues. In germline, CDR1 is MDHEN, CDR2 SYDVKM. CDR3 DNA: TGTGCCAGCAGTTGTCTGGGGGGTGGATATGGCTACACCTTC. As protein: CASSCLGGGYGYTF.

In its sample, this clonotype was seen many times. The chain joins TRBV6-5 to TRBJ1-6; 7 bases line up with TRBD1. This CDR3 has 15 residues. V shed 6 bases and J 7 bases; nucleotides not matched to a gene: 9. CDR1 and CDR2 from the germline V gene are MNHEY and SVGAGI. DNA for the CDR3: TGTGCCAGCAGCTCCGACAGGGCTGACAATTCACCCCTCCACTTT. This codes for CASSSDRADNSPLHF.